A single sample is the source of the 25 T cell receptor beta chains below, sequenced in a study of monozygotic twins with inflammatory bowel disease. TCRdb reanalyzed the 5' RACE reads, giving one entry per CDR3 protein sequence and no DNA. This sample's clone table lists 300,000 to 450,000 distinct CDR3 sequences. The sample was blood. These receptors came from a human donor with ulcerative colitis or Crohn's disease, or a healthy co-twin of an affected twin (not recorded which).

The J gene is TRBJ2-5, the V gene TRBV5-1; the TCRdb D gene call, TRBD2, has no DNA to confirm it. Germline CDR1 reads SGHRS; CDR2 reads YFSETQ. This CDR3 has 14 residues. The CDR3 spells CASSPGLLRETQYF.

This rearrangement joins TRBV5-1 to TRBJ2-7; TCRdb outputs TRBD1, but without DNA this stays unchecked. Germline-derived CDR1 and CDR2 are SGHRS and YFSETQ. The CDR3 has 15 amino acids. The chain's CDR3 is CASSLGAGATYEQYF. The whole variable domain, remainder taken from reference TRBV5-1 and TRBJ2-7, is KAGVTQTPRYLIKTRGQQVTLSCSPISGHRSVSWYQQTPGQGLQFLFEYFSETQRNKGNFPGRFSGRQFSNSRSEMNVSTLELGDSALYLCASSLGAGATYEQYFGPGTRLTVT.

J is TRBJ2-2 and V is TRBV4-3; TCRdb's assignment of TRBD1 cannot be checked, as there is no DNA. Germline V CDR1 and CDR2: LGHNA, YSLEER. The length of the CDR3 is 18 residues. The CDR3 reads CASSQAYYRDTNTGELFF.

The chain links TRBV20-1 to TRBJ1-5; the D gene TCRdb calls, TRBD1, cannot be checked with no DNA. Looked up from germline, CDR1 is DFQATT and CDR2 is SNEGSKA (reference sequence). The CDR3 loop spans 15 amino acids. The chain's CDR3 is CSGRGQGNSNQPQHF.

The gene calls are TRBV6-4 and TRBJ2-7; TCRdb outputs TRBD2, but without DNA this stays unchecked. The CDR3 runs 19 residues. In germline, CDR1 is MRHNA, CDR2 SNTAGT. CDR3: CASTPTIGGLAGMSYEQYF.

The chain links TRBV11-2 to TRBJ2-4; absent DNA, TCRdb's TRBD2 call cannot be checked. This CDR3 comprises 16 residues. Germline loops: CDR1 SGHAT, CDR2 FQNNGV. Here the CDR3 reads CASSHDVVREKNIQYF.

The chain employs TRBV10-3 and TRBJ2-3; TCRdb reports TRBD2, a call that lacks DNA to check it against. Per germline, CDR1 ENHRY and CDR2 SYGVKD. This CDR3 has 18 residues. CDR3 loop: CAISERHWTSEPTDTQYF.

The chain combines TRBV5-6 with TRBJ1-1; TCRdb proposes TRBD1, but this gene call is untestable without DNA. This CDR3 contains 15 residues. In germline, CDR1 is SGHDT, CDR2 YYEEEE. The CDR3 loop is CASSGRPRVDTEAFF.

The V call is TRBV20-1, the J call TRBJ2-7; TCRdb's assignment of TRBD2 cannot be checked, as there is no DNA. The CDR3 runs 14 residues. Germline V gene sequence: CDR1 DFQATT, CDR2 SNEGSKA (reference sequence). CDR3 residues: CSAVEASVRVEQYF.

V gene TRBV20-1 combines with J gene TRBJ1-6; TCRdb picks TRBD1, but there is no DNA to check that call. Germline CDR1 and CDR2: DFQATT and SNEGSKA (reference sequence). This CDR3 spans 18 amino acids. CDR3 region: CSASSRDRSGSYNSPLHF.

CDR3 amino acids: CASSLLQGAWADTQYF. V and J are TRBV12-3 or TRBV12-4 and TRBJ2-3; checking the TCRdb D call of TRBD1 is not possible without DNA. CDR3 length equals 16 residues.

The rearrangement joins TRBV5-6 to TRBJ2-2. From germline, CDR1 is SGHDT and CDR2 YYEEEE. The CDR3 is 15 amino acids. The CDR3: CASSLSLLSTGELFF.

V and J are TRBV9 and TRBJ2-2. Germline V gene lookup returns CDR1 SGDLS and CDR2 YYNGEE. The CDR3 length is 15 residues. The CDR3 protein is CASSVARSNTGELFF. Complete variable domain (other parts from reference TRBV9 and TRBJ2-2): DSGVTQTPKHLITATGQRVTLRCSPRSGDLSVYWYQQSLDQGLQFLIQYYNGEERAKGNILERFSAQQFPDLHSELNLSSLELGDSALYFCASSVARSNTGELFFGEGSRLTVL.

The chain links TRBV14 to TRBJ1-2. This CDR3 is built from 14 residues. The germline CDR1 and CDR2 sequences are SGHDN and FVKESK. The CDR3: CASSQGGRASGYTF.

This chain links TRBV12-3 or TRBV12-4 with TRBJ1-6; the TCRdb D gene call, TRBD1, has no DNA to confirm it. This CDR3 has 15 residues. CDR3 residues: CASRRDSSYNSPLHF.

The V and J genes are TRBV7-2 and TRBJ2-6. Germline lookup yields CDR1 SGHTA and CDR2 FQGNSA. This CDR3 region has 16 residues. This CDR3 reads CASSLVAASGANVLTF.

This chain uses TRBV20-1 with TRBJ1-5; TCRdb picks TRBD1, but there is no DNA to check that call. Germline V CDR1 and CDR2: DFQATT, SNEGSKA (reference sequence). CDR3 length equals 17 residues. The chain's CDR3 is CSARDPRGRKGNQPQHF.

J is TRBJ2-7 and V is TRBV12-3 or TRBV12-4; there is no DNA to check the TCRdb D call of TRBD1. The CDR3 consists of 15 residues. CDR3 amino acids: CASRKQGTGSYEQYF.

The chain carries TRBV25-1 and TRBJ2-7. This CDR3 has 14 residues. Germline V gives CDR1 MGHDK, CDR2 SYGVNS. The CDR3 here is CASSGSGGSYEQYF.

The genes are TRBV11-2 and TRBJ2-7; the D gene TCRdb calls, TRBD1, cannot be checked with no DNA. The CDR3 loop spans 15 amino acids. Germline-derived CDR1 and CDR2 are SGHAT and FQNNGV. CDR3: CASSLLTGAPYEQYF.

The chain couples TRBV5-1 to TRBJ2-6; TCRdb's D gene call, TRBD1, goes unchecked for lack of DNA. There are 16 residues in the CDR3. Germline assignment: CDR1 SGHRS and CDR2 YFSETQ. The CDR3 loop is CASSLWGSSGANVLTF. Full variable domain (outside the CDR3, taken from reference TRBV5-1 and TRBJ2-6): KAGVTQTPRYLIKTRGQQVTLSCSPISGHRSVSWYQQTPGQGLQFLFEYFSETQRNKGNFPGRFSGRQFSNSRSEMNVSTLELGDSALYLCASSLWGSSGANVLTFGAGSRLTVL.

The chain joins TRBV20-1 to TRBJ2-7; the D call from TCRdb, TRBD2, cannot be confirmed without DNA. The CDR3 length is 15 residues. CDR1 and CDR2 from the germline V gene are DFQATT and SNEGSKA (reference sequence). The CDR3 spells CSALPASGGSYEQYF.

The chain employs TRBV12-3 or TRBV12-4 and TRBJ2-7. This CDR3 is 13 amino acids long. CDR3 sequence: CASSFGGYYEQYF.

The rearrangement joins TRBV5-6 to TRBJ1-5; TCRdb outputs TRBD1, but without DNA this stays unchecked. The CDR3 is 17 residues long. Germline V lookup: CDR1 SGHDT, CDR2 YYEEEE. The chain's CDR3 is CAGSYRDPLYSNQPQHF.

This chain connects TRBV7-2 to TRBJ1-1; TCRdb's D call of TRBD1 is untestable without DNA. The CDR3 spans 14 residues. Per germline, CDR1 SGHTA and CDR2 FQGNSA. CDR3 protein: CASSPDREPLKAFF.